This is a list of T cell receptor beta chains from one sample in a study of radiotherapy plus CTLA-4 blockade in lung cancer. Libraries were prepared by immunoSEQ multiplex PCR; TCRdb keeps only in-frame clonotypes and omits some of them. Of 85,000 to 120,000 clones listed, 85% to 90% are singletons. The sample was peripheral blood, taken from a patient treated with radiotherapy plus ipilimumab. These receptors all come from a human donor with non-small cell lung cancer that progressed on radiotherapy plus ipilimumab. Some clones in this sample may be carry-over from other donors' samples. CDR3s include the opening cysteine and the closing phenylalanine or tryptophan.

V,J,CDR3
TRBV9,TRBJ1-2,CASSVRVGDGYTF
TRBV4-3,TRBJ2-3,CASSHIKRGTRETDTQYF
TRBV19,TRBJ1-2,CASSRGPGTSAF
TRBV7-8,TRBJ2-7,CASSLEGSRKPYEQYF
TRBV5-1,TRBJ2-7,CASSLEARGYEQYF
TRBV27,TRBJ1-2,CASSLNAGSRVYTF
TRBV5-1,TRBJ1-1,CASSSLMNTEAFF
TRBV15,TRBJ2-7,CATSRDAGTDEQYF
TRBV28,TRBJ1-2,CASSLFPGYTSVYGYTF
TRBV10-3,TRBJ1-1,CAIRGEGEAFF
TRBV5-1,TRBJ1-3,CASSPDRYSGNTIYF
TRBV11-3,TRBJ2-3,CASSLPRGTATDTQYF
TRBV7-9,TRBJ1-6,CASSSIASDPPLHF
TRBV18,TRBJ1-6,CASSPGRESPLHF
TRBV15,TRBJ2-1,CATSRAGQGTNEQFF
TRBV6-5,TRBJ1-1,CASRETGRVEAFF
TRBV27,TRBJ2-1,CASSLSSAGDPENEQFF
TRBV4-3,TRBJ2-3,CASSQALGGADTQYF
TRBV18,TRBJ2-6,CASSLLGGSGANVLTF
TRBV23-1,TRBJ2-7,CASSHNYEQYF
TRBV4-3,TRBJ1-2,CASSQDTGQGASGYTF
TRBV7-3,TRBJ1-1,CASSPQGMVTEAFF
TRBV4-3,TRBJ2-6,CASSQDSPGAYSGANVLTF
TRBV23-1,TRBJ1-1,CASNNAGEKTEAFF
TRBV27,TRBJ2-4,CASSPDRAKNIQYF
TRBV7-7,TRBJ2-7,CASSQDWGSSYEQYF
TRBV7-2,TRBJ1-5,CASSLTNSNQPQHF
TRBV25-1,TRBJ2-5,CASSEMVGTQYF
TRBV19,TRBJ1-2,CASSMDRRSDYTF
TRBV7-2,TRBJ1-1,CASSLVRNTEAFF
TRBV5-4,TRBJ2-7,CASSLGGLATNEQYF
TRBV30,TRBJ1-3,CAWSVKEALGTIYF
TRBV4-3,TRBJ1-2,CASSPRSIQGYGYTF
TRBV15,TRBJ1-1,CATTKTKMNTEAFF
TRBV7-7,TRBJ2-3,CASSLGLAGVSDTQYF
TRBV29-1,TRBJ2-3,CSVVERLGRSTDTQYF
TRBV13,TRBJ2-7,CASSRQGRGIYEQYF
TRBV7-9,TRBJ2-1,CASSLLSPPDEQFF
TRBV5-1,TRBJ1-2,CASSLEGGYGYTF
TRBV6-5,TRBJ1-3,CASSYEISGNTIYF
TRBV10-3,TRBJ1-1,CAINGQHASEAFF
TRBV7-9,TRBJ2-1,CASSFIYEQFF
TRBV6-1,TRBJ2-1,CASSEGHGSYNEQFF
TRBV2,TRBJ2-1,CASSVAGGGYNEQFF
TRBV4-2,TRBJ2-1,CASSQATGTSVYNEQFF
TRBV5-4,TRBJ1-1,CASSLDSGYDTEAFF
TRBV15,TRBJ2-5,CATSLLAGGLPETQYF
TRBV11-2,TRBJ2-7,CASSFSNPRDEQYF